This T cell receptor beta chain was obtained from a study of cytomegalovirus exposure and HLA in healthy donors. In the PCR, 60 Vbeta and 13 Jbeta primers were used. Profiled with immunoSEQ multiplex PCR; TCRdb holds only in-frame clones, not every one. The table lists 150,000 to 200,000 clones, around four fifths of them singletons. V shed 2 bases, J shed 4 bases, and the junction held 3 bases outside the gene matches. The CDR3 extends over 15 amino acids. Germline loops: CDR1 SEHNR, CDR2 FQNEAQ (reference sequence). The source material was PBMCs. V and J are TRBV7-9 and TRBJ2-2; TRBD2 matches at 8 bases. This TCR was recovered from a female donor in good health and CMV-seronegative. CDR3 coding DNA: TGTGCCAGCAGCTTAAGAGCGGGGGCCACCGGGGAGCTGTTTTTT. Its protein product is CASSLRAGATGELFF.